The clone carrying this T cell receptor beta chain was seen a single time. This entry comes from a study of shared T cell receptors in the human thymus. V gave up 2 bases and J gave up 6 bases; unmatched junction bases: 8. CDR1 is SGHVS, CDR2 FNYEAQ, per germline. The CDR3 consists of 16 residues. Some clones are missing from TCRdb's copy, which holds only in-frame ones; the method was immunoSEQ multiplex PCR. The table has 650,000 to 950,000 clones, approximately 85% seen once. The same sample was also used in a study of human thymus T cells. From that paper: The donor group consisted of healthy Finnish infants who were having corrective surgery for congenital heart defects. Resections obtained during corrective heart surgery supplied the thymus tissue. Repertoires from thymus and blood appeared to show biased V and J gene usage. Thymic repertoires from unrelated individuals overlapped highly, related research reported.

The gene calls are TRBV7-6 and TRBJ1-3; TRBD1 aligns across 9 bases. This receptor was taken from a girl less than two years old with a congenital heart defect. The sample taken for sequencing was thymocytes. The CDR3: CASSLSDGQGINTIYF. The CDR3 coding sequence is TGTGCCAGCAGCTTAAGCGACGGACAGGGGATAAACACCATATATTTT.